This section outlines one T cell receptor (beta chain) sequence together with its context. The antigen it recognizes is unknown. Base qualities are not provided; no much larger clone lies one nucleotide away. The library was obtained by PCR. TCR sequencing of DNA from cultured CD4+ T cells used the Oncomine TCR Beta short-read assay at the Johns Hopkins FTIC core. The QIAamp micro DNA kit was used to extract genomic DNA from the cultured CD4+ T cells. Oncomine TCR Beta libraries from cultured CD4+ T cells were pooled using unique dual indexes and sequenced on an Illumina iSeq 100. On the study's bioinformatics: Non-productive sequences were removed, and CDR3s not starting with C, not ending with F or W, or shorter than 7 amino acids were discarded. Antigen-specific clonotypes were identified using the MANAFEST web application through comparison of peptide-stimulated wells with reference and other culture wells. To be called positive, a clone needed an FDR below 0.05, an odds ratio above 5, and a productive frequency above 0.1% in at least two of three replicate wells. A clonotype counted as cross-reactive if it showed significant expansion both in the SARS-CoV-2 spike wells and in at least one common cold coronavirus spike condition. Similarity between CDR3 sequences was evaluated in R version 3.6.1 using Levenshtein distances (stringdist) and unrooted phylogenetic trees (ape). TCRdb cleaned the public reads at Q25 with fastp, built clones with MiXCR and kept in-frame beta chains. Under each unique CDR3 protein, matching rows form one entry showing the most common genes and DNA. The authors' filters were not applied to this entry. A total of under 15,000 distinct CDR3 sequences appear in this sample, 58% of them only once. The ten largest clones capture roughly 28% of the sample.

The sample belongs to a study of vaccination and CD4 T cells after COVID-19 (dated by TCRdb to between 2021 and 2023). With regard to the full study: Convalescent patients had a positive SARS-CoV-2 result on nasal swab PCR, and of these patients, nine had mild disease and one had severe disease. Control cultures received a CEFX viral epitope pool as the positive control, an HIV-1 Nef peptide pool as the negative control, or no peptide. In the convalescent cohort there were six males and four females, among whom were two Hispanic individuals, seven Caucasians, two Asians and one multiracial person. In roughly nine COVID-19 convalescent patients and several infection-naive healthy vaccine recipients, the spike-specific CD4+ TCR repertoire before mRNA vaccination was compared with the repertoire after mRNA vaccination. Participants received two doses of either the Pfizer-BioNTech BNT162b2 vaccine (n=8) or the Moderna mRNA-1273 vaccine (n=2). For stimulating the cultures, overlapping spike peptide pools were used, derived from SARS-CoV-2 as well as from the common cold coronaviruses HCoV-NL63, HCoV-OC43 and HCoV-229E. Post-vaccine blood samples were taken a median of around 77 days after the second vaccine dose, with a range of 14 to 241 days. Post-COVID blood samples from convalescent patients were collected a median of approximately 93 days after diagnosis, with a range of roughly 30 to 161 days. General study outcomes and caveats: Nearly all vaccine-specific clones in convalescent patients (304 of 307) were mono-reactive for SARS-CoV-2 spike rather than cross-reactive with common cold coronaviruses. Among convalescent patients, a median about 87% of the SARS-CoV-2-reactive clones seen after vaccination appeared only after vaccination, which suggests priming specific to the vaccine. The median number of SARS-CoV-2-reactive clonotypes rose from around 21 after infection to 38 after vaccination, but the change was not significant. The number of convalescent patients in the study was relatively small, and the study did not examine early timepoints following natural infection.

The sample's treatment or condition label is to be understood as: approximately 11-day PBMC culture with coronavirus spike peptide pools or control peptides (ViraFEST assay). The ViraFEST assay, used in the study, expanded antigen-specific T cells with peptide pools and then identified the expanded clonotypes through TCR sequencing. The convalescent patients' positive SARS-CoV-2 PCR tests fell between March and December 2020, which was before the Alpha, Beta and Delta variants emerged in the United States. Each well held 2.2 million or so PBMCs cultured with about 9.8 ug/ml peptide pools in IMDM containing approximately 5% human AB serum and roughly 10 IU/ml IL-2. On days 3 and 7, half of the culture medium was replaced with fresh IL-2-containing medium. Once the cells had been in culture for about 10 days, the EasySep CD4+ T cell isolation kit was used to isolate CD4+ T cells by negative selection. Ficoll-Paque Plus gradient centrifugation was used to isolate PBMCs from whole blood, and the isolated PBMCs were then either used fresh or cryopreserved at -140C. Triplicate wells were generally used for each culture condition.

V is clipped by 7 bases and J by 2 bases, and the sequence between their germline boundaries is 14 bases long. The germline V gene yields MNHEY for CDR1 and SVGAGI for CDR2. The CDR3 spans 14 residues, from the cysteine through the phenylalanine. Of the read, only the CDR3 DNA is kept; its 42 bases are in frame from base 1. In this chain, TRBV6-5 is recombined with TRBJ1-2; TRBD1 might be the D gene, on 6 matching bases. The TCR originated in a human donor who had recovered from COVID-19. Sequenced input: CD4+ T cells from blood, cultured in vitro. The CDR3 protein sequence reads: CASTYSGQNYGYTF. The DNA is TGTGCCAGCACCTACTCCGGACAGAACTATGGCTACACCTTC.